This T cell receptor (beta chain) was sequenced for a study of early T cells in non-severe SARS-CoV-2 infection. Whole-study findings and limits: There was a bias toward anti-spike CD8 responses in VDJdb matching, which missed private and CD4 specificities.

Unique molecular identifiers were attached to individual cDNA molecules. TCRdb re-called the 5' RACE reads through MiXCR, storing one row per CDR3 protein. This table holds under 70,000 distinct CDR3 sequences, approximately 6.1% found once. This clonotype was seen repeatedly, ten times or more. The antigen remains undetermined. Per the germline V gene, CDR1 is DFQATT and CDR2 is SNEGSKA (reference sequence). Trimming took off 3 bases at V and 1 base at J, with 13 bases between the two ends. This CDR3 comprises 14 residues. The chain couples TRBV20-1 to TRBJ2-7; D might be TRBD2 (5 bases). The specimen comprised whole blood, sampled at baseline. The source of this sequence is an adult who was a healthcare worker with PCR-confirmed SARS-CoV-2 infection or an uninfected control (not recorded which). DNA of the CDR3: TGCAGTGCTAGGGGCCAGCGGCTTTCCTACGAGCAGTACTTC. Translation gives CSARGQRLSYEQYF.